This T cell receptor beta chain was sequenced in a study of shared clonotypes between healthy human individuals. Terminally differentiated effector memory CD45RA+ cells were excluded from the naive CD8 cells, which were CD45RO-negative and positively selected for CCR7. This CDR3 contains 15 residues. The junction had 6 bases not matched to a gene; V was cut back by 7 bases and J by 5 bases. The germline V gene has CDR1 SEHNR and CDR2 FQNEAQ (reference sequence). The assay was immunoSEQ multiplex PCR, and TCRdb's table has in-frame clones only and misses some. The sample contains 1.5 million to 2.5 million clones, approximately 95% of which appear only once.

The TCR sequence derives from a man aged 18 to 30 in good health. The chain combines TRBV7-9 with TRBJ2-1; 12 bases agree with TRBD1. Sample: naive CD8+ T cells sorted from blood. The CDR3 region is CASITGTGGHNEQFF. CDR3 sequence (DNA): TGTGCCAGCATCACCGGGACAGGGGGCCACAATGAGCAGTTCTTC.